One T cell receptor beta chain is described in this entry. Under the authors' procedure: Amplification of reference gene primers provided the estimated nucleated cell counts. TCRdb keeps only in-frame clones here, not all; method: immunoSEQ multiplex PCR. D and trimming come from the DNA, and the V and J calls and clone size come from that table. The sample yields some 60,000 clones, about 86% seen once. The sample is drawn from a study of blood T cell repertoires in COVID-19. Background on the study: Sources were T cells, B-cell-depleted T cells, or PBMCs; the material itself was cDNA or gDNA.

Between the trimmed V and J ends, which lost 7 bases and 5 bases, there was a span of 20 bases. The V gene's germline CDR1 is MDHEN and CDR2 SYDVKM. This CDR3 has 16 residues. This sequence was found in a man between 60 and 75 years old with acute or convalescent COVID-19. The sample comprised peripheral blood. The V and J genes are TRBV28 and TRBJ2-2; possible D gene TRBD2, 5 bases. CDR3 in amino acids: CASTSEGGAETGELFF. Here the CDR3 DNA reads TGTGCCAGCACATCTGAGGGCGGAGCCGAAACCGGGGAGCTGTTTTTT.